A single sample gave rise to the 24 T cell receptor beta chains below, sequenced in a study of blood T cell repertoires in COVID-19. Assay: immunoSEQ multiplex PCR; the TCRdb copy retains only in-frame clones and omits some. The sample lists 100,000 to 150,000 clones; approximately 90% were seen once. Sample: peripheral blood. These receptors originate from a man between 60 and 75 years old with COVID-19, enrolled during active disease.

This sequence joins TRBV4-3 and TRBJ1-1; D not certain. V was cut by 0 bases and J by 6 bases, with 14 bases left in between. This CDR3 region has 15 residues. Germline lookup yields CDR1 LGHNA and CDR2 YSLEER. Here the CDR3 reads CASSQDVATPSEAFF. In DNA, the CDR3 is TGCGCCAGCAGCCAAGATGTGGCGACACCATCTGAAGCTTTCTTT.

J is TRBJ1-2 and V is TRBV30; 10 bases align to TRBD1. CDR3 length equals 14 residues. Germline assignment: CDR1 GTSNPN and CDR2 SVGIG (reference sequence). CDR3 region: CALLGGQGNYGYTF. In DNA form, the CDR3 reads TGTGCGTTGTTGGGGGGACAGGGGAACTATGGCTACACCTTC. The complete variable domain, with remaining parts taken from reference TRBV30 and TRBJ1-2, reads SQTIHQWPATLVQPVGSPLSLECTVEGTSNPNLYWYRQAAGRGLQLLFYSVGIGQISSEVPQNLSASRPQDRQFILSSKKLLLSDSGFYLCALLGGQGNYGYTFGSGTRLTVV.

The rearrangement links TRBV2 to TRBJ1-2; 8 bases are a match to TRBD1. CDR3 length equals 14 residues. Germline V CDR1 and CDR2: SNHLY, FYNNEI. Trimming cost V 1 base and J 4 bases; bases outside gene matches: 2. CDR3 sequence: CASSEGTGSYGYTF. CDR3 bases: TGTGCCAGCAGTGAAGGGACAGGGAGCTATGGCTACACCTTC.

The chain couples TRBV27 to TRBJ2-7, with a weak D call TRBD1 (6 bases). This CDR3 region has 15 residues. From germline, CDR1 is MNHEY and CDR2 SMNVEV (reference sequence). Trimming removed 5 bases at V and 3 bases at J, with 17 bases between. As DNA, the CDR3 is TGTGCCAGCAGTCCGAGCAGGGGACCCCGCTACGAGCAGTACTTC. As protein: CASSPSRGPRYEQYF.

The chain couples TRBV6-5 to TRBJ2-7, with 9 nucleotides matching TRBD1. The CDR3 length is 15 residues. The trim removed 5 bases at V and 2 bases at J, leaving 7 bases unmatched. Looked up from germline, CDR1 is MNHEY and CDR2 is SVGAGI. CDR3 sequence: CASSLGQGATYEQYF. The CDR3 DNA reads TGTGCCAGCAGTCTGGGACAGGGAGCAACCTACGAGCAGTACTTC.

The V call is TRBV7-2, the J call TRBJ1-4; a possible D gene is TRBD1 (5 bases). The length of the CDR3 is 16 residues. The germline V gene has CDR1 SGHTA and CDR2 FQGNSA. Trimming shortened V by 5 bases and J by 2 bases, and 15 bases separated the two germline ends. The CDR3 protein is CASSRGGSNTNEKLFF. The CDR3 DNA follows: TGTGCCAGCAGCCGTGGGGGGTCGAATACTAATGAAAAACTGTTTTTT. The complete variable domain, with remaining parts taken from reference TRBV7-2 and TRBJ1-4, reads GAGVSQSPSNKVTEKGKDVELRCDPISGHTALYWYRQSLGQGLEFLIYFQGNSAPDKSGLPSDRFSAERTGGSVSTLTIQRTQQEDSAVYLCASSRGGSNTNEKLFFGSGTQLSVL.

The rearrangement uses TRBV27 and TRBJ1-2; perhaps TRBD1 as D (6 bases). The length of the CDR3 is 14 residues. With 5 bases removed from V and 8 bases from J, the gap between germline ends came to 18 bases. Germline loops: CDR1 MNHEY, CDR2 SMNVEV (reference sequence). This CDR3 reads CASSPQQGSGGYTF. The CDR3 bases are TGTGCCAGCAGTCCCCAACAGGGTTCAGGCGGCTACACCTTC.

Note on this clone: One end of the junction is discordant with germline, which a read error may explain. The gene calls are TRBV7-7 and TRBJ1-5, with 12 bases identical to TRBD1. Germline V CDR1 and CDR2: SSHAT, FNYEAQ (reference sequence). The CDR3 spans 17 residues. This chain's CDR3 is CASSLGTGGSGNQPQHF. CDR3 DNA sequence: TGTGCTAGCAGCCTAGGGACAGGGGGCTCGGGTAATCAGCCCCAGCATTTT.

This clone appeared once. The V and J genes are TRBV3-1 (or the pseudogene TRBV3-2) and TRBJ1-2; TRBD1 aligns across 9 bases. J was trimmed by 6 bases and V by 3 bases; bases with no gene match: 2. The germline gives CDR1 LGHDT, CDR2 YNNKEL (reference sequence). The CDR3 totals 13 residues. In DNA form, the CDR3 reads TGTGCCAGCAGCCACCGGACAGGGGATGGCTACACCTTC. It encodes CASSHRTGDGYTF.

The chain employs TRBV9 and TRBJ2-7, with 13 nucleotides matching TRBD2. Germline CDR1 is SGDLS and CDR2 is YYNGEE. CDR3 size: 14 residues. The V and J ends lost 3 bases and 7 bases, in that order; junction bases with no gene match: 4. The chain's CDR3 is CASSGGLAGEEQYF. The CDR3 nucleotides read TGTGCCAGCAGCGGAGGACTAGCGGGGGAGGAGCAGTACTTC.

The genes are TRBV2 and TRBJ1-1, with D unresolved. V was clipped by 7 bases and J by 2 bases, with 14 bases between them. The CDR3 consists of 14 residues. Germline CDR1 is SNHLY and CDR2 is FYNNEI. CDR3 nucleotide sequence: TGTGCCAGCAATGATGGGCAACTTAACACTGAAGCTTTCTTT. This sequence encodes CASNDGQLNTEAFF.

The genes are TRBV5-1 and TRBJ1-2, with D possibly TRBD1 on 6 matching bases. Germline assignment: CDR1 SGHRS and CDR2 YFSETQ. Trimming pared 4 bases from V and 3 bases from J, leaving 16 bases between. The CDR3 contains 15 residues. The CDR3 here is CASSSSATGDYGYTF. The DNA of the CDR3 is TGCGCCAGCAGCAGCTCCGCGACAGGCGACTATGGCTACACCTTC. The full variable domain, rest sourced from reference TRBV5-1 and TRBJ1-2, is KAGVTQTPRYLIKTRGQQVTLSCSPISGHRSVSWYQQTPGQGLQFLFEYFSETQRNKGNFPGRFSGRQFSNSRSEMNVSTLELGDSALYLCASSSSATGDYGYTFGSGTRLTVV.

CDR3 region: CASSPYETGELFF. CDR3 DNA: TGCGCCAGCAGCCCCTACGAGACCGGGGAGCTGTTTTTT. The rearrangement uses TRBV5-1 and TRBJ2-2, with no clear D. The CDR3 has 13 amino acids. Trimming pared 4 bases from V and 5 bases from J, leaving 9 bases between. Germline-derived CDR1 and CDR2 are SGHRS and YFSETQ.

The chain couples TRBV7-2 to TRBJ2-7, with 10 bases aligning to TRBD2. Germline V lookup: CDR1 SGHTA, CDR2 FQGNSA. The CDR3 is 15 residues long. Losses at the gene ends were 1 base for V and 6 bases for J; bases not matched to a gene: 6. For the CDR3, the DNA is TGTGCCAGCAGCTTAGATGCTAGCGGGAGTCCCGAGCAGTACTTC. Translating gives CASSLDASGSPEQYF.

The CDR3 bases are TGTGCCAGCAGTATCACAGGGCCCGGCACTGAAGCTTTCTTT. Residues: CASSITGPGTEAFF. The V call is TRBV5-6, the J call TRBJ1-1; perhaps TRBD1 as D (6 bases). CDR1 is SGHDT, CDR2 YYEEEE, per germline. Between the trimmed V and J ends, which lost 5 bases and 4 bases, there was a span of 15 bases. CDR3 length: 14 residues.

This chain connects TRBV7-2 to TRBJ2-7; D is unclear. Germline values: CDR1 SGHTA, CDR2 FQGNSA. With 3 bases removed from V and 4 bases from J, the gap between germline ends came to 4 bases. The CDR3 consists of 11 residues. The DNA for the CDR3 is TGTGCCAGCAGCTTCGTTTACGAGCAGTACTTC. Protein sequence: CASSFVYEQYF.

The DNA for the CDR3 is TGTGCCAGCCGAACCGGGACAGGGGCCGCGCCTAACTATGGCTACACCTTC. Its protein product is CASRTGTGAAPNYGYTF. This chain joins TRBV27 and TRBJ1-2; TRBD1 aligns across 10 bases. The CDR3 has 17 amino acids. Germline CDR1 and CDR2: MNHEY and SMNVEV (reference sequence). J lost 0 bases, V lost 8 bases, and 12 bases had no gene match.

V is TRBV9 and J is TRBJ1-1; 7 positions agree with TRBD1. This CDR3 is built from 18 residues. Trimming at V came to 2 bases and at J to 4 bases, leaving 17 bases not matched to a gene. In germline, CDR1 is SGDLS, CDR2 YYNGEE. The CDR3 bases are TGTGCCAGCAGCGTCAGCCCAGGGGGAGCCTGGTTGGCCACTGAAGCTTTCTTT. It codes for CASSVSPGGAWLATEAFF.

This clone was recorded at least ten times. This chain joins TRBV9 and TRBJ2-7; D is possibly TRBD2 (6 bases). V lost 2 bases to trimming and J lost 7 bases, with 16 bases between them. CDR3 length equals 14 residues. Germline V lookup: CDR1 SGDLS, CDR2 YYNGEE. The CDR3 DNA sequence: TGTGCCAGCAGCGTCTCGGGGGTTTCCGTGGAGCAGTACTTC. This translates into CASSVSGVSVEQYF.

The rearrangement joins TRBV7-2 to TRBJ2-5; 10 bases are shared with TRBD2. CDR1 SGHTA and CDR2 FQGNSA come from the germline V gene. The CDR3 extends over 16 amino acids. Germline trimming cut 1 base from V and 4 bases from J; bases unmatched to any gene: 6. CDR3 in amino acids: CASSLVSSGGVETQYF. For the CDR3, the DNA is TGTGCCAGCAGCTTAGTGTCTAGCGGGGGTGTAGAGACCCAGTACTTC.

The chain uses TRBV6-2 or TRBV6-3 and TRBJ1-1; perhaps TRBD1 as D (6 bases). Trimming took 6 bases from V and 7 from J, leaving 12 bases between them. From germline, CDR1 is MNHEY and CDR2 SVGEGT. The CDR3 length is 12 residues. The CDR3 region is CASSNTGFEAFF. The CDR3 bases are TGTGCCAGCAGCAACACAGGGTTTGAAGCTTTCTTT.

The chain joins TRBV19 to TRBJ2-3, with D possibly TRBD2 on 5 matching bases. V was pared by 3 bases and J by 0 bases, with 16 bases between. The CDR3 totals 17 residues. Germline CDR1 is LNHDA and CDR2 is SQIVND (reference sequence). The CDR3 sequence: CASSMRPRAASTDTQYF. The CDR3 DNA sequence: TGTGCCAGTAGTATGCGACCGAGGGCGGCTAGCACAGATACGCAGTATTTT.

V gene TRBV6-2 or TRBV6-3 combines with J gene TRBJ1-1, with TRBD1 as a possible D gene (5 bases). V was clipped by 3 bases and J by 5 bases, with 22 bases between them. The germline CDR1 and CDR2 sequences are MNHEY and SVGEGT. The CDR3 contains 17 residues. Here the CDR3 reads CASSYSPLMDGGTEAFF. Here the CDR3 DNA reads TGTGCCAGCAGTTATTCGCCCCTCATGGACGGGGGGACTGAAGCTTTCTTT.

CDR3 in amino acids: CATSDAPTGRNTEAFF. Here the CDR3 DNA reads TGTGCCACCAGTGATGCCCCGACAGGGAGAAACACTGAAGCTTTCTTT. The V and J genes are TRBV24-1 and TRBJ1-1, with 7 bases matching TRBD1. V lost 3 bases to trimming and J lost 2 bases; unmatched junction nucleotides: 8. Germline V CDR1 and CDR2: KGHDR, SFDVKD. This CDR3 has 16 residues.